Listed here are 19 T cell receptor beta chains from one sample, sequenced in a study of control samples from healthy donors and cancer patients. Assay used: immunoSEQ multiplex PCR; TCRdb lists only in-frame clones, some missing. The table shows 390,000 or so clones, with 75% to 95% occurring only once. The sequencing sample was made of PBMCs. These receptor sequences come from a man aged 35-49 years with head and neck cancer.

The V call is TRBV6-2 or TRBV6-3, the J call TRBJ2-2, with 11 bases lining up with TRBD2. The CDR3 runs 20 residues. V was clipped by 2 bases and J by 4 bases; unmatched bases: 15. The germline V gene has CDR1 MNHEY and CDR2 SVGEGT. The CDR3 DNA is TGTGCCAGCAGTTACCTCCTAGCGGGGGGAGATACCTCGAGCACCGGGGAGCTGTTTTTT. This gives the protein CASSYLLAGGDTSSTGELFF.

This clone was picked up one time. The chain has TRBV27 and TRBJ2-3; TRBD2 matches at 13 bases. This CDR3 is 15 amino acids long. V trimming: 5 bases; J trimming: 4 bases; junction bases outside the gene matches: 3. Germline lookup yields CDR1 MNHEY and CDR2 SMNVEV (reference sequence). CDR3 sequence (DNA): TGTGCCAGCAGTCTCGGGACTAGCGGGGCAGATACGCAGTATTTT. Its translation: CASSLGTSGADTQYF.

Only one count was recorded for this clone. The chain joins TRBV7-2 to TRBJ1-1; D perhaps matches TRBD1 (5 bases). Germline V gene sequence: CDR1 SGHTA, CDR2 FQGNSA. The CDR3 is 14 residues long. V lost 2 bases, J lost 1 base, and 8 bases lay in between. CDR3 nucleotides: TGTGCCAGCAGCTTACAGGGACCGAACACTGAAGCTTTCTTT. Translation: CASSLQGPNTEAFF.

The chain links TRBV7-3 to TRBJ2-1, with TRBD2 matching 12 bases. This CDR3 has 15 amino acids. Germline CDR1 SGHTA, CDR2 FQGTGA. J was trimmed by 3 bases and V by 4 bases; bases with no gene match: 1. CDR3 amino acids: CASSSGLAGYNEQFF. As DNA, the CDR3 is TGTGCCAGCAGCTCGGGACTAGCGGGCTACAATGAGCAGTTCTTC.

The rearrangement links TRBV15 to TRBJ2-7; TRBD1 is a possible D gene (6 bases). V was trimmed by 6 bases and J by 2 bases, leaving 14 bases between them. The CDR3 contains 14 residues. CDR1 is LNHNV, CDR2 YYDKDF, per germline (reference sequence). The CDR3 DNA reads as TGTGCCACCAGTGTCCGACAGGACCCCTACGAGCAGTACTTC. Amino acid sequence: CATSVRQDPYEQYF.

V usage is TRBV6-2 or TRBV6-3 and J usage is TRBJ2-7, with D perhaps being TRBD1 or TRBD2 (5 bases each). The CDR3 is 14 residues long. V lost 4 bases and J 0 bases, leaving 10 bases between the germline ends. The germline V gene has CDR1 MNHEY and CDR2 SVGEGT. CDR3 in amino acids: CASSSRDLSYEQYF. The CDR3, as DNA: TGTGCCAGCAGTTCCCGGGACCTCTCCTACGAGCAGTACTTC.

V usage is TRBV6-1 and J usage is TRBJ1-1; unclear D gene. The V gene's germline CDR1 is MNHNS and CDR2 SASEGT. The CDR3 length is 13 residues. Deletions cut 1 base from V and 5 bases from J, with 8 bases between. CDR3 sequence: CASSEGWWTEAFF. CDR3 DNA sequence: TGTGCCAGCAGTGAAGGGTGGTGGACTGAAGCTTTCTTT.

J is TRBJ2-1 and V is TRBV6-6; 8 bases agree with TRBD2. This CDR3 has 14 amino acids. CDR1 is MNHNY and CDR2 is SVGAGI in the germline V gene (reference sequence). Trimming took 5 bases from V and 15 from J; bases not matched to a gene: 15. This CDR3 is CASSPGGLARPLFF. Written as DNA, the CDR3 is TGTGCCAGCAGTCCCGGCGGACTAGCTCGTCCGCTGTTCTTC.

The chain has TRBV6-6 and TRBJ2-1, with no clear D. Germline V gene data show CDR1 as MNHNY and CDR2 as SVGAGI (reference sequence). V gave up 0 bases and J gave up 7 bases, with 10 bases separating them. The CDR3 totals 14 residues. The CDR3 DNA reads as TGTGCCAGCAGTTACTCAAGCGACTGGAATGAGCAGTTCTTC. Amino acid sequence: CASSYSSDWNEQFF.

The gene calls are TRBV7-2 and TRBJ2-7; D call uncertain. CDR3 length: 13 residues. V dropped 1 base and J dropped 4 bases, with 8 bases sitting between them. Germline V gives CDR1 SGHTA, CDR2 FQGNSA. The DNA of the CDR3 is TGTGCCAGCAGCTTAGGAGAATCTTACGAGCAGTACTTC. It encodes CASSLGESYEQYF.

The chain is built from TRBV13 and TRBJ2-5; the D gene is possibly TRBD2 (6 bases). The CDR3 contains 14 residues. Trimming removed 5 bases at V and 3 bases at J, with 13 bases between. The germline V gene encodes CDR1 PRHDT and CDR2 FYEKMQ (reference sequence). The CDR3 DNA reads TGTGCCAGCAGCATACCGGGAGCCGAAGAGACCCAGTACTTC. It translates to CASSIPGAEETQYF.

This clone was picked up one time. CDR3 loop: CASSLAGAQTNEKLFF. Written as DNA, the CDR3 is TGCGCCAGCAGCTTGGCCGGGGCACAAACTAATGAAAAACTGTTTTTT. This chain joins TRBV5-1 and TRBJ1-4, with D possibly TRBD1 on 5 matching bases. Germline V lookup: CDR1 SGHRS, CDR2 YFSETQ. This CDR3 spans 16 amino acids. V was cut by 0 bases and J by 1 base, with 10 bases left in between.

In DNA form, the CDR3 reads TGTGCCAGCAGCGTAGGATTCGGGAGTATACCCTACGAGCAGTACTTC. Its protein is CASSVGFGSIPYEQYF. The chain recombines TRBV9 with TRBJ2-7, with D possibly TRBD2 on 6 matching bases. Trimming left V 0 bases short and J 2 bases short, with 15 bases between. The V gene's germline CDR1 is SGDLS and CDR2 YYNGEE. CDR3 length equals 16 residues.

This clone was recorded only once. The chain couples TRBV19 to TRBJ2-7; 7 bases map to TRBD2. Trimming at V came to 4 bases and at J to 4 bases, leaving 13 bases not matched to a gene. The CDR3 has 16 amino acids. CDR1 and CDR2 from the germline V gene are LNHDA and SQIVND (reference sequence). CDR3 in DNA: TGTGCCAGTAGTACTCTCTCCGGGACGGGAGGATACGAGCAGTACTTC. Protein sequence: CASSTLSGTGGYEQYF.

In the case of this clone: Within the sample, other DNA sequences also encode this same CDR3. This chain connects TRBV19 to TRBJ2-1; D gene ambiguous. Trimming cost V 2 bases and J 4 bases, with 9 bases left between them. The germline V gene has CDR1 LNHDA and CDR2 SQIVND (reference sequence). CDR3 length: 14 residues. CDR3 sequence: CASSIQGLYNEQFF. Written as DNA, the CDR3 is TGTGCCAGTAGTATACAAGGGTTATACAATGAGCAGTTCTTC.

This clone was counted only a few times. The gene calls are TRBV3-1 (or the pseudogene TRBV3-2) and TRBJ1-4; no firm D call. Trimming removed 7 bases at V and 5 bases at J, with 17 bases between. CDR3 length equals 15 residues. CDR1 and CDR2 from the germline V gene are LGHDT and YNNKEL (reference sequence). CDR3 loop: CASTPRSDPNEKLFF. CDR3 sequence (DNA): TGTGCCAGCACCCCTCGGTCGGACCCCAATGAAAAACTGTTTTTT.

V usage is TRBV19 and J usage is TRBJ2-1, with 8 bases matching TRBD2. This CDR3 contains 19 residues. Trimming cost V 0 bases and J 0 bases; bases outside gene matches: 10. Germline V lookup: CDR1 LNHDA, CDR2 SQIVND (reference sequence). CDR3: CASSIDRSGGGSSYNEQFF. In DNA form, the CDR3 reads TGTGCCAGTAGTATAGATCGGTCGGGAGGGGGGAGCTCCTACAATGAGCAGTTCTTC.

The chain combines TRBV29-1 with TRBJ2-1, with D possibly TRBD2 on 5 matching bases. The CDR3 loop spans 14 amino acids. Trimming left V 3 bases short and J 8 bases short, with 17 bases between. Germline values: CDR1 SQVTM, CDR2 ANQGSEA. CDR3 nucleotide sequence: TGCAGCGTTGAGGTGAGGGCCGCTGTCTATGAGCAGTTCTTC. It codes for CSVEVRAAVYEQFF.

V gene TRBV5-1 combines with J gene TRBJ2-1; possibly TRBD1 or TRBD2 for D (5 bases each). The ends were cut back, 5 bases at V and 0 bases at J, with 12 bases in the middle. The CDR3 has 15 residues. Germline assignment: CDR1 SGHRS and CDR2 YFSETQ. CDR3 loop: CASREDSGSYNEQFF. The CDR3 DNA reads TGCGCCAGCAGAGAAGACAGCGGCTCCTACAATGAGCAGTTCTTC.